This is a list of T cell receptor beta chains from one sample in a study of glioma-infiltrating T cells. A single record per CDR3 protein comes from TCRdb applying MiXCR to the multiplex PCR reads. Here the sample spans 300,000 to 400,000 distinct CDR3 sequences, about 40% being singletons. The material sequenced was glioma tissue, nonneoplastic brain tissue, or PBMCs (not recorded which). The receptors here all came from a human donor with low-grade glioma or glioblastoma, undergoing nonglioma brain surgery, or in good health (not recorded which). The CDR3 runs from the conserved cysteine through the conserved F or W. D genes are given only for firm matches. Some rows mark clone size as missing; the rest say once, few, many or name a class of expanded clone.

V gene	clone size	J gene	D gene	CDR3 DNA	CDR3 protein
TRBV20-1	NA	TRBJ2-7	NA	TGCAGTGCTGGAGACCTAGGACCCTACGAGCAGTACTTC	CSAGDLGPYEQYF
TRBV6-5	NA	TRBJ2-4	NA	TGTGCCAGCAGTTCCGGCCCAACCGAGGTTCAGTACTTC	CASSSGPTEVQYF
TRBV12-3/TRBV12-4	few	TRBJ2-1	TRBD2	TGTGCCAGCAGTCTTGGACTAGCGGTCTCCTACAATGAGCAGTTCTTC	CASSLGLAVSYNEQFF
TRBV24-1	NA	TRBJ2-3	TRBD1	TGTGCCACCGCTGACAGGGGGGAGAGCACAGATACGCAGTATTTT	CATADRGESTDTQYF
TRBV7-9	few	TRBJ2-7	NA	TGTGCCAGCAGCGGGAGGACAGGTACCTACGAGCAGTACTTC	CASSGRTGTYEQYF
TRBV7-3	NA	TRBJ1-1	NA	TGTGCCAGCAGCGTCCGGTGGGACACTGAAGCTTTCTTT	CASSVRWDTEAFF
TRBV11-1	once	TRBJ2-1	NA	TGTGCCAGCAGCCAGCGTCACCCGGAGACCTACAATGAGCAGTTCTTC	CASSQRHPETYNEQFF
TRBV6-2/TRBV6-3	few	TRBJ2-1	TRBD2	TGTGCCAGCAGAGTCGCCCGACTAGCGGGAGTTAGACATGAGCAGTTCTTC	CASRVARLAGVRHEQFF
TRBV13	few	TRBJ2-1	TRBD2	TGTGCCAGCAGCCTTCGACTAGCGGGAGGCGGCGATGAGCAGTTCTTC	CASSLRLAGGGDEQFF
TRBV18	NA	TRBJ2-7	NA	TGTGCCAGCTCTGGACTCATGAGCCCCTACGAGCAGTACTTC	CASSGLMSPYEQYF
TRBV2	few	TRBJ2-3	TRBD2	TGTGCCAGCAGTGAAGCAAGCGGGAGGGGTCCAGATACGCAGTATTTT	CASSEASGRGPDTQYF
TRBV4-1	once	TRBJ1-5	TRBD1	TGCGCCAGCACCCCAGGGGGGACTCGGGGTCAGCCCCATCATTTT	CASTPGGTRGQPHHF
TRBV20-1	many	TRBJ2-5	NA	TGCAGTGCCGCCCAGGAGACCCAGTACTTC	CSAAQETQYF
TRBV6-1	few	TRBJ2-1	NA	TGTGCCAGCAGAAAAAGTTTAGCAAAAAGAGGGGGGAATGAGCAGTTCTTC	CASRKSLAKRGGNEQFF
TRBV6-6	few	TRBJ2-1	NA	TGTGCCAGCAGTTACGGGAGCAGCTCCTACAATGAGCAGTTCTTC	CASSYGSSSYNEQFF
TRBV24-1	NA	TRBJ2-3	NA	TGTGCCACCAGTGATTTGGGCCCGGGCACTCGCACAGATACGCAGTATTTT	CATSDLGPGTRTDTQYF
TRBV27	NA	TRBJ2-1	NA	TGTGCCAGCAGTTTAATCGGTTTTAGCTCCTGCAATGAGCAGTTCTTC	CASSLIGFSSCNEQFF
TRBV3-1	NA	TRBJ1-1	NA	TGTGCCAGCAGTCCCGATAGGTTTTCGGGGCTAATGAACACTGAAGCTTTCTTT	CASSPDRFSGLMNTEAFF
TRBV28	NA	TRBJ2-7	TRBD2	TGTGCCATCAGTTCACCGCATATCGGGGATGTCATAAGCGGGAGCTCCTACGAGCAGTACTTC	CAISSPHIGDVISGSSYEQYF
TRBV28	few	TRBJ1-1	TRBD1	TGTGCCAGCAGTTTGAGGGACAGAAGAAGTGAAGCTTTCTTT	CASSLRDRRSEAFF
TRBV19	few	TRBJ1-1	TRBD1	TGTGCCAGTAGTATACCTATCTCGCGGAGAGGGGGCCGTCCCGAAGCTTTCTTT	CASSIPISRRGGRPEAFF
TRBV5-1	NA	TRBJ2-3	NA	TGCGCCAGCAGCTTGGCGGCTATTGGGGCAGATACGCAGTATTTT	CASSLAAIGADTQYF
TRBV27	many	TRBJ2-1	NA	TGTGCCAGCAGTTTCGGGTCTATGCCGGGGAATGAGCAGTTCTTC	CASSFGSMPGNEQFF
TRBV28	NA	TRBJ2-2	NA	TGTGCCAGCAGTTTTTCTTCAGGGAGCACCGGGGAGCTGTTTTTT	CASSFSSGSTGELFF
TRBV29-1	NA	TRBJ1-2	NA	TGCAGCGTTGAAGGTGGGATCCGCTATGGCTACACCTTC	CSVEGGIRYGYTF
TRBV7-8	few	TRBJ1-5	NA	TGTGCCAGCAGCTTAGCGGTAAATAGCAATCAGCCCCAGCATTTT	CASSLAVNSNQPQHF
TRBV6-2/TRBV6-3	NA	TRBJ2-6	NA	TGTGCCAGCATCCTCTCCGGGGCCAACGTCCTGACTTTC	CASILSGANVLTF
TRBV28	many	TRBJ2-3	TRBD2	TGTGCCAGCAAACTCCCGGGACTAGGCACAGATACGCAGTATTTT	CASKLPGLGTDTQYF
TRBV28	few	TRBJ2-7	NA	TGTGCCAGCAGTTATCTTGGGCGGAGAGATTACGAGCAGTACTTC	CASSYLGRRDYEQYF
TRBV28	NA	TRBJ2-7	NA	TGTGCCAGCAGTGACCGACTGCGTTCCTACGAGCAGTACTTC	CASSDRLRSYEQYF
TRBV7-9	NA	TRBJ1-5	NA	TGTGCCAGCAGCGACGAGGCGGGCAATCAGCCCCAGCATTTT	CASSDEAGNQPQHF
TRBV19	NA	TRBJ1-5	NA	TGTGCCAGTAGTATGGATAGAAATCAGACCCAGCATTTT	CASSMDRNQTQHF
TRBV28	many	TRBJ1-6	TRBD1	TGTGCCAGCAGTTCCATGGCGACAGGGATTTCACCCCTCCACTTT	CASSSMATGISPLHF
TRBV15	few	TRBJ2-6	TRBD1	TGTGCCACCAGCAGAGATCTGGGACAGGGCCCCTCTGGGGCCAACGTCCTGACTTTC	CATSRDLGQGPSGANVLTF
TRBV18	many	TRBJ2-7	TRBD1	TGTGCCAGCTCACCACAGGTGGGACAGGCCCACTACGAGCAGTACTTC	CASSPQVGQAHYEQYF
TRBV4-2	NA	TRBJ2-7	TRBD2	TGTGCCAGCAGCCAGGAGGGACTAGCCGGAGTCGAGCAGTACTTC	CASSQEGLAGVEQYF
TRBV12-3/TRBV12-4	NA	TRBJ2-5	NA	TGCGCCAGCAGCCAGGAGAACGAAGAGACCCAGTACTTC	CASSQENEETQYF
TRBV4-2	NA	TRBJ2-3	TRBD2	TGTGCCAGCAGCCAAACGGGACTAGCGGGCACAGATACGCAGTATTTT	CASSQTGLAGTDTQYF
TRBV3-1	NA	TRBJ2-1	TRBD1	TGTGCCAGCAGCCAGCCGGGACAGGGCTACAATGAGCAGTTCTTC	CASSQPGQGYNEQFF
TRBV2	NA	TRBJ1-6	TRBD1	TGTGCCATCCCCGACAGGGAGGGAGGATCACCCCTCCACTTT	CAIPDREGGSPLHF
TRBV20-1	many	TRBJ1-1	NA	TGCAGTGCTTTGGGCAGTATGGCTTTCTTT	CSALGSMAFF
TRBV11-2	few	TRBJ2-5	NA	TGTGCCAGCAGCTTATCAGCCGTCCAAGAGACCCAGTACTTC	CASSLSAVQETQYF
TRBV20-1	NA	TRBJ2-5	NA	TGCAGTGCTAACACCGGGGCTACGTACCAAGAGACCCAGTACTTC	CSANTGATYQETQYF
TRBV18	NA	TRBJ1-2	TRBD1	TGTGCCAGCTCACCAAGGACAGGGGAACGGAGTGGCTACACCTTC	CASSPRTGERSGYTF